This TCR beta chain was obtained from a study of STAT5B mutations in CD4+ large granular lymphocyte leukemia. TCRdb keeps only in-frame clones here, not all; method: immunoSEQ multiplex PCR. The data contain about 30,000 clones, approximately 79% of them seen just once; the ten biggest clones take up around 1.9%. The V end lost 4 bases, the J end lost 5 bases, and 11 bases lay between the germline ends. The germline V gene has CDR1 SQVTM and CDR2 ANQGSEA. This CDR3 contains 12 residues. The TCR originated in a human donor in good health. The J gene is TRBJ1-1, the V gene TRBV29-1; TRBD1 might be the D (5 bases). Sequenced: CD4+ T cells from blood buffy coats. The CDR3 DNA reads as TGCAGCGTTGGTGCAGGGCGAACTGAAGCTTTCTTT. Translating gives CSVGAGRTEAFF.